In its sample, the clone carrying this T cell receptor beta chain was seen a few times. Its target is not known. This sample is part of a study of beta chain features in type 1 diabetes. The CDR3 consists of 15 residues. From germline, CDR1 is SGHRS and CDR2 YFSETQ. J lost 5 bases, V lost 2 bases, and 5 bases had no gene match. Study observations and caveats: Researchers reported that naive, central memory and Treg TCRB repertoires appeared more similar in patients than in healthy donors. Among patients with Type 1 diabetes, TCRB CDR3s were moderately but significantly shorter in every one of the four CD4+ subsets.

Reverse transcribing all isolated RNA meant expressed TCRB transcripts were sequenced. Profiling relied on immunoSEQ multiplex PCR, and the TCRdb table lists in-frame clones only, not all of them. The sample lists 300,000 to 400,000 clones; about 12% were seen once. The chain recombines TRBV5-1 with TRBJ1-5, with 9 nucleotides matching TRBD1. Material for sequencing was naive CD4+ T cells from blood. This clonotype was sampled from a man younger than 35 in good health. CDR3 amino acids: CASSFPGQGDQPQHF. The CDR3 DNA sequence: TGCGCCAGCAGCTTCCCGGGACAGGGTGATCAGCCCCAGCATTTT.